Listed below are T cell receptor beta chains from one sample, sequenced in a study of cytomegalovirus exposure and HLA in healthy donors. The method was immunoSEQ multiplex PCR; TCRdb's version includes in-frame clones alone and lacks a portion of them. The sample has about 260,000 clones, around 90% seen once; the top ten hold 3% to 3.5%. The sample comprised PBMCs. The source of these receptors is a young woman in good health and CMV-seronegative. The CDR3 runs from the conserved cysteine through the conserved F or W. The order of the fields is CDR3 protein, CDR3 DNA, D gene, V gene, J gene, clone size, CDR3 length. D genes are given only for firm matches. Rows give clone size only sometimes, using once, few, many, or a class for an expanded clone.

cdr3_aa: CASSNLDRGFNEQFF; cdr3_nt: TGTGCCAGCAGCAACCTGGACAGGGGGTTCAATGAGCAGTTCTTC; d_call: TRBD1; v_call: TRBV7-6; j_call: TRBJ2-1; clone_size: .; cdr3_length: 15
cdr3_aa: CASSSQFLSTDTQYF; cdr3_nt: TGTGCCAGCAGTTCTCAATTTCTTAGCACAGATACGCAGTATTTT; d_call: .; v_call: TRBV28; j_call: TRBJ2-3; clone_size: once; cdr3_length: 15
cdr3_aa: CAWAGGDTQYF; cdr3_nt: TGTGCCTGGGCAGGGGGAGATACGCAGTATTTT; d_call: TRBD1; v_call: TRBV30; j_call: TRBJ2-3; clone_size: .; cdr3_length: 11
cdr3_aa: CASSPPTSREQYF; cdr3_nt: TGTGCCAGCTCACCACCGACTAGTAGGGAGCAGTACTTC; d_call: .; v_call: TRBV18; j_call: TRBJ2-7; clone_size: few; cdr3_length: 13
cdr3_aa: CASSLSTSGIFRETQYF; cdr3_nt: TGTGCCAGCAGCTTAAGTACTAGCGGGATTTTTAGAGAGACCCAGTACTTC; d_call: TRBD2; v_call: TRBV11-3; j_call: TRBJ2-5; clone_size: once; cdr3_length: 17
cdr3_aa: CASSLLEKGEAFF; cdr3_nt: TGTGCCAGCAGCTTACTTGAGAAGGGTGAAGCTTTCTTT; d_call: .; v_call: TRBV7-8; j_call: TRBJ1-1; clone_size: .; cdr3_length: 13
cdr3_aa: CASSEGYEQYF; cdr3_nt: TGTGCCAGCAGTGAAGGCTACGAGCAGTACTTC; d_call: .; v_call: TRBV6-5; j_call: TRBJ2-7; clone_size: .; cdr3_length: 11
cdr3_aa: CSVRQGASYGYTF; cdr3_nt: TGCAGCGTTCGACAGGGGGCTAGCTATGGCTACACCTTC; d_call: TRBD1; v_call: TRBV29-1; j_call: TRBJ1-2; clone_size: .; cdr3_length: 13
cdr3_aa: CASSPIADTQYF; cdr3_nt: TGTGCCAGCTCACCGATAGCCGATACGCAGTATTTT; d_call: .; v_call: TRBV18; j_call: TRBJ2-3; clone_size: once; cdr3_length: 12
cdr3_aa: CASSLGRGTDTQYF; cdr3_nt: TGCGCCAGCAGCTTGGGGCGGGGCACAGATACGCAGTATTTT; d_call: .; v_call: TRBV5-1; j_call: TRBJ2-3; clone_size: .; cdr3_length: 14
cdr3_aa: CASSLGRALPWEQYF; cdr3_nt: TGTGCCAGCAGCTTGGGACGGGCCTTACCTTGGGAGCAGTACTTC; d_call: .; v_call: TRBV5-4; j_call: TRBJ2-7; clone_size: .; cdr3_length: 15
cdr3_aa: CASSLGLAGGLEQYF; cdr3_nt: TGTGCCAGCAGCTTAGGGCTAGCGGGAGGACTCGAGCAGTACTTC; d_call: TRBD2; v_call: TRBV7-2; j_call: TRBJ2-7; clone_size: .; cdr3_length: 15
cdr3_aa: CASSFSYRSYGEQYF; cdr3_nt: TGTGCCAGCAGTTTTTCGTACAGAAGCTATGGCGAGCAGTACTTC; d_call: .; v_call: TRBV28; j_call: TRBJ2-7; clone_size: .; cdr3_length: 15
cdr3_aa: CASSLNARRQETQYF; cdr3_nt: TGTGCCAGCAGCTTGAATGCTCGGCGGCAAGAGACCCAGTACTTC; d_call: .; v_call: TRBV5-4; j_call: TRBJ2-5; clone_size: .; cdr3_length: 15
cdr3_aa: CASSLVTSNEQFF; cdr3_nt: TGTGCCAGCAGCTTAGTAACTAGCAATGAGCAGTTCTTC; d_call: .; v_call: TRBV11-2; j_call: TRBJ2-1; clone_size: .; cdr3_length: 13
cdr3_aa: CASSFLAGARNEQFF; cdr3_nt: TGTGCCAGCAGCTTTCTAGCGGGAGCGAGGAATGAGCAGTTCTTC; d_call: TRBD2; v_call: TRBV11-2; j_call: TRBJ2-1; clone_size: .; cdr3_length: 15
cdr3_aa: CASSLDRGDNQPQHF; cdr3_nt: TGCGCCAGCAGCTTGGATAGGGGCGACAATCAGCCCCAGCATTTT; d_call: .; v_call: TRBV5-1; j_call: TRBJ1-5; clone_size: .; cdr3_length: 15
cdr3_aa: CASSLGTREGGEQFF; cdr3_nt: TGTGCCAGCAGCTTGGGGACTAGGGAAGGGGGTGAGCAGTTCTTC; d_call: .; v_call: TRBV5-4; j_call: TRBJ2-1; clone_size: few; cdr3_length: 15
cdr3_aa: CASSFVSGGHEQFF; cdr3_nt: TGTGCCAGCAGCTTCGTGTCAGGGGGACATGAGCAGTTCTTC; d_call: TRBD1; v_call: TRBV5-6; j_call: TRBJ2-1; clone_size: .; cdr3_length: 14
cdr3_aa: CASSRGLAGSYEQYF; cdr3_nt: TGTGCCAGCAGCCGGGGACTAGCGGGATCCTACGAGCAGTACTTC; d_call: TRBD2; v_call: TRBV5-6; j_call: TRBJ2-7; clone_size: .; cdr3_length: 15
cdr3_aa: CASSQTGGHYNEQFF; cdr3_nt: TGTGCCAGCAGCCAGACAGGGGGACACTACAATGAGCAGTTCTTC; d_call: TRBD1; v_call: TRBV7-9; j_call: TRBJ2-1; clone_size: .; cdr3_length: 15
cdr3_aa: CASSVGDRVGGYTF; cdr3_nt: TGTGCCAGCAGCGTAGGAGACAGGGTAGGAGGCTACACCTTC; d_call: TRBD1; v_call: TRBV9; j_call: TRBJ1-2; clone_size: .; cdr3_length: 14
cdr3_aa: CASSVGQGVEQYF; cdr3_nt: TGTGCCAGCAGCGTAGGACAGGGGGTCGAGCAGTACTTC; d_call: TRBD1; v_call: TRBV9; j_call: TRBJ2-7; clone_size: .; cdr3_length: 13
cdr3_aa: CASQTQVGRAEAFF; cdr3_nt: TGTGCCAGCCAGACCCAAGTGGGTCGGGCTGAAGCTTTCTTT; d_call: .; v_call: TRBV18; j_call: TRBJ1-1; clone_size: .; cdr3_length: 14
cdr3_aa: CAIRGGGENEQFF; cdr3_nt: TGTGCCATCAGGGGAGGCGGAGAGAATGAGCAGTTCTTC; d_call: .; v_call: TRBV10-3; j_call: TRBJ2-1; clone_size: .; cdr3_length: 13
cdr3_aa: CASSLEQISTDTQYF; cdr3_nt: TGTGCCAGCAGCTTAGAACAGATATCGACAGATACGCAGTATTTT; d_call: .; v_call: TRBV7-2; j_call: TRBJ2-3; clone_size: .; cdr3_length: 15
cdr3_aa: CASKHYEQYF; cdr3_nt: TGTGCCAGCAAACACTACGAGCAGTACTTC; d_call: .; v_call: TRBV6-1; j_call: TRBJ2-7; clone_size: .; cdr3_length: 10
cdr3_aa: CASSRTQGRGGYTF; cdr3_nt: TGTGCCAGCAGCCGGACTCAGGGAAGGGGCGGCTACACCTTC; d_call: .; v_call: TRBV14; j_call: TRBJ1-2; clone_size: .; cdr3_length: 14
cdr3_aa: CASSPLGGRMVGNTEAFF; cdr3_nt: TGTGCCAGCAGCCCACTTGGGGGGCGGATGGTTGGGAACACTGAAGCTTTCTTT; d_call: .; v_call: TRBV2; j_call: TRBJ1-1; clone_size: .; cdr3_length: 18
cdr3_aa: CASKPGLAGGNGYEQYF; cdr3_nt: TGCGCCAGCAAGCCGGGACTAGCGGGGGGCAACGGATACGAGCAGTACTTC; d_call: TRBD2; v_call: TRBV4-3; j_call: TRBJ2-7; clone_size: .; cdr3_length: 17
cdr3_aa: CASSQGGNYNEQFF; cdr3_nt: TGCGCCAGCAGCCAAGGTGGGAACTACAATGAGCAGTTCTTC; d_call: .; v_call: TRBV4-3; j_call: TRBJ2-1; clone_size: .; cdr3_length: 14
cdr3_aa: CASSSRGSEQYF; cdr3_nt: TGTGCCAGCAGCTCTCGCGGAAGCGAGCAGTACTTC; d_call: .; v_call: TRBV5-4; j_call: TRBJ2-7; clone_size: .; cdr3_length: 12
cdr3_aa: CASSLSSLAGGWETQYF; cdr3_nt: TGTGCCAGCAGTTTATCCTCCTTAGCGGGAGGTTGGGAGACCCAGTACTTC; d_call: TRBD2; v_call: TRBV27; j_call: TRBJ2-5; clone_size: .; cdr3_length: 17
cdr3_aa: CASSLATAYEQYF; cdr3_nt: TGTGCCAGCAGCTTGGCCACCGCCTACGAGCAGTACTTC; d_call: .; v_call: TRBV5-6; j_call: TRBJ2-7; clone_size: .; cdr3_length: 13
cdr3_aa: CASSQALSGAQHF; cdr3_nt: TGCGCCAGCAGCCAAGCACTCAGCGGGGCCCAGCATTTT; d_call: .; v_call: TRBV4-1; j_call: TRBJ1-5; clone_size: few; cdr3_length: 13
cdr3_aa: CASSSGTASYEQYF; cdr3_nt: TGTGCCAGCAGCTCAGGGACAGCCTCCTACGAGCAGTACTTC; d_call: TRBD1; v_call: TRBV9; j_call: TRBJ2-7; clone_size: .; cdr3_length: 14
cdr3_aa: CASSAGSGIPYEQYF; cdr3_nt: TGTGCCAGCAGCGCCGGTAGCGGGATCCCCTACGAGCAGTACTTC; d_call: TRBD2; v_call: TRBV9; j_call: TRBJ2-7; clone_size: .; cdr3_length: 15
cdr3_aa: CASSGRTSGSADTQYF; cdr3_nt: TGTGCCAGCAGCGGACGGACTAGCGGGAGCGCAGATACGCAGTATTTT; d_call: TRBD2; v_call: TRBV9; j_call: TRBJ2-3; clone_size: .; cdr3_length: 16
cdr3_aa: CAAAPIDTQYF; cdr3_nt: TGTGCCGCAGCCCCCATAGATACGCAGTATTTT; d_call: .; v_call: TRBV6-1; j_call: TRBJ2-3; clone_size: .; cdr3_length: 11
cdr3_aa: CASSLAGPSEQFF; cdr3_nt: TGTGCCAGCAGCTTGGCGGGCCCGTCGGAGCAGTTCTTC; d_call: .; v_call: TRBV5-6; j_call: TRBJ2-1; clone_size: .; cdr3_length: 13
cdr3_aa: CASSRPSTGEGTQYF; cdr3_nt: TGTGCCAGCAGCCGCCCTAGCACAGGGGAAGGGACCCAGTACTTC; d_call: TRBD1; v_call: TRBV11-3; j_call: TRBJ2-5; clone_size: .; cdr3_length: 15
cdr3_aa: CASSSREPNYGYTF; cdr3_nt: TGCGCCAGCAGCTCCAGGGAACCTAACTATGGCTACACCTTC; d_call: .; v_call: TRBV5-1; j_call: TRBJ1-2; clone_size: .; cdr3_length: 14
cdr3_aa: CASSPRQHYEQYF; cdr3_nt: TGTGCCAGCAGCCCCCGACAGCACTACGAGCAGTACTTC; d_call: .; v_call: TRBV9; j_call: TRBJ2-7; clone_size: .; cdr3_length: 13
cdr3_aa: CASSSPQGGSYGYTF; cdr3_nt: TGTGCCAGCAGTTCCCCACAGGGAGGTAGCTATGGCTACACCTTC; d_call: .; v_call: TRBV28; j_call: TRBJ1-2; clone_size: .; cdr3_length: 15
cdr3_aa: CASSFDRGRHYEQYF; cdr3_nt: TGTGCCAGCAGCTTTGACAGGGGGCGCCACTACGAGCAGTACTTC; d_call: TRBD1; v_call: TRBV11-2; j_call: TRBJ2-7; clone_size: .; cdr3_length: 15
cdr3_aa: CASSGSGGTDTQYF; cdr3_nt: TGTGCCAGCAGCGGTAGCGGGGGCACAGATACGCAGTATTTT; d_call: TRBD2; v_call: TRBV9; j_call: TRBJ2-3; clone_size: .; cdr3_length: 14
cdr3_aa: CASSLKSGQGSYEQYF; cdr3_nt: TGTGCCAGCAGCTTAAAATCCGGACAGGGGTCCTACGAGCAGTACTTC; d_call: TRBD1; v_call: TRBV11-2; j_call: TRBJ2-7; clone_size: .; cdr3_length: 16
cdr3_aa: CASSQEMGHEQYF; cdr3_nt: TGCGCCAGCAGCCAAGAGATGGGGCACGAGCAGTACTTC; d_call: .; v_call: TRBV4-3; j_call: TRBJ2-7; clone_size: .; cdr3_length: 13
cdr3_aa: CASSYSEGLETQYF; cdr3_nt: TGTGCCAGCAGTTACTCAGAGGGTTTGGAGACCCAGTACTTC; d_call: .; v_call: TRBV6-5; j_call: TRBJ2-5; clone_size: .; cdr3_length: 14
cdr3_aa: CASSYFREGEQYF; cdr3_nt: TGTGCCAGCAGTTACTTCCGGGAGGGCGAGCAGTACTTC; d_call: TRBD2; v_call: TRBV6-5; j_call: TRBJ2-7; clone_size: .; cdr3_length: 13
cdr3_aa: CASSFGGGFTEAFF; cdr3_nt: TGTGCCAGCAGTTTCGGGGGGGGATTCACTGAAGCTTTCTTT; d_call: .; v_call: TRBV27; j_call: TRBJ1-1; clone_size: .; cdr3_length: 14
cdr3_aa: CASSVEPDYEQYF; cdr3_nt: TGTGCCAGCAGCGTAGAGCCAGACTACGAGCAGTACTTC; d_call: .; v_call: TRBV9; j_call: TRBJ2-7; clone_size: .; cdr3_length: 13
cdr3_aa: CASSLGSISGYGYTF; cdr3_nt: TGTGCCAGCAGCTTAGGATCAATTTCGGGGTATGGCTACACCTTC; d_call: .; v_call: TRBV7-8; j_call: TRBJ1-2; clone_size: .; cdr3_length: 15
cdr3_aa: CASSYHHRGESTGLSTDTQYF; cdr3_nt: TGCGCCAGCAGTTATCATCACAGGGGGGAATCTACGGGCCTGAGCACAGATACGCAGTATTTT; d_call: TRBD1; v_call: TRBV5-1; j_call: TRBJ2-3; clone_size: .; cdr3_length: 21
cdr3_aa: CASSLGGLNQPQHF; cdr3_nt: TGTGCCAGCAGTTTAGGGGGTTTAAATCAGCCCCAGCATTTT; d_call: .; v_call: TRBV28; j_call: TRBJ1-5; clone_size: few; cdr3_length: 14